Listed here are 18 T cell receptor beta chains from one sample, sequenced in a study of T-cell memory formation after mild COVID-19. A single record per CDR3 protein comes from TCRdb applying MiXCR to the 5' RACE reads. The profile shows approximately 260,000 distinct CDR3 sequences, 16% of them singletons. Sequenced input: PBMCs or a T cell subset sorted from them (not recorded which). Source of these receptors: a young man who had mild COVID-19 (a few samples of this study predate the infection). Cell type and time point are not known.

This chain connects TRBV29-1 to TRBJ2-5, with D unclear. The CDR3 sequence is 12 residues long. Germline CDR1 is SQVTM and CDR2 is ANQGSEA. Deletions cut 4 bases from V and 5 bases from J, with 11 bases between. DNA of the CDR3: TGCAGCGTTGTCCCGGCAAGTGAGACCCAGTACTTC. This encodes CSVVPASETQYF.

The table lists this clonotype with a few counts. The chain combines TRBV4-3 with TRBJ2-7; D perhaps matches TRBD2 (5 bases). V shed 1 base and J shed 6 bases, with 10 bases lying between them. CDR1 and CDR2 (germline): LGHNA, YSLEER. This CDR3 is built from 13 residues. The CDR3: CASSQVSSTEQYF. The CDR3 DNA reads as TGCGCCAGCAGCCAAGTTTCTAGCACCGAGCAGTACTTC.

The chain recombines TRBV7-2 with TRBJ2-7; tentative D call: TRBD1 (6 bases). The CDR3 totals 15 residues. Germline CDR1 reads SGHTA; CDR2 reads FQGNSA. V was cut by 1 base and J by 3 bases, with 13 bases left in between. The CDR3: CASSLGGLGGYEQYV. The DNA of the CDR3 is TGTGCCAGCAGCTTAGGAGGGTTAGGGGGCTACGAGCAGTACGTC.

This clonotype has a handful of counts. The rearrangement uses TRBV4-2 and TRBJ1-1, with TRBD1 as a possible D gene (5 bases). This CDR3 is 12 amino acids long. V was pared by 0 bases and J by 7 bases, with 6 bases between. Per germline, CDR1 LGHNA and CDR2 YNFKEQ. CDR3 in amino acids: CASSQEGGEAFF. As DNA, the CDR3 is TGTGCCAGCAGCCAAGAGGGGGGTGAAGCTTTCTTT.

The chain couples TRBV6-2 or TRBV6-3 to TRBJ1-6; possibly TRBD1 for D (5 bases). V was pared by 11 bases and J by 6 bases, with 14 bases between. The CDR3 covers 13 residues. Germline values: CDR1 MNHEY, CDR2 SVGEGT. CDR3 coding DNA: TGTGCCGGCCGGGGCAGCTCTAATTCACCCCTCCACTTT. Amino acids: CAGRGSSNSPLHF.

This clonotype showed up many times. The rearrangement links TRBV11-2 to TRBJ2-7; D is possibly TRBD1 or TRBD2 (7 bases each). The germline V and J ends were trimmed by 5 bases and 3 bases, with 17 bases remaining between them. The CDR3 extends over 15 amino acids. The germline CDR1 and CDR2 sequences are SGHAT and FQNNGV. The CDR3 sequence is CASSQGAGQLYEQYF. CDR3 in DNA: TGTGCCAGCAGCCAAGGAGCGGGACAGCTCTACGAGCAGTACTTC.

This clonotype has at least ten counts. The rearrangement links TRBV9 to TRBJ1-2, with D possibly TRBD1 on 6 matching bases. Germline CDR1 SGDLS, CDR2 YYNGEE. There are 17 residues in the CDR3. V was clipped by 4 bases and J by 2 bases, with 21 bases between them. CDR3 sequence reads: CASSLEGSGAENYGYTF. The CDR3 nucleotides are TGTGCCAGCAGCCTAGAGGGCTCGGGGGCAGAAAACTATGGCTACACCTTC. The variable domain in full, with the rest retrieved from reference TRBV9 and TRBJ1-2, is DSGVTQTPKHLITATGQRVTLRCSPRSGDLSVYWYQQSLDQGLQFLIQYYNGEERAKGNILERFSAQQFPDLHSELNLSSLELGDSALYFCASSLEGSGAENYGYTFGSGTRLTVV.

This clonotype was observed a handful of times. The chain links TRBV3-1 to TRBJ2-3; D gene ambiguous. The V end was cut by 0 bases, the J end by 5 bases, with 9 bases between. The CDR3 runs to 14 residues. The germline CDR1 and CDR2 sequences are LGHDT and YNNKEL (reference sequence). CDR3 loop: CASSQDGWQDTQYF. The CDR3 region has the DNA TGTGCCAGCAGCCAAGATGGGTGGCAAGATACGCAGTATTTT.

The V gene is TRBV20-1, the J gene TRBJ2-3; tentative D call: TRBD2 (6 bases). V was trimmed by 5 bases and J by 4 bases, leaving 19 bases between them. Germline V gives CDR1 DFQATT, CDR2 SNEGSKA (reference sequence). The CDR3 is 15 amino acids. In DNA, the CDR3 is TGCAGTGCTGTCCCGCGGGGTTCGTTCGCAGATACGCAGTATTTT. This encodes CSAVPRGSFADTQYF.

This clonotype was counted a few times. This rearrangement joins TRBV20-1 to TRBJ2-7, with D possibly matching TRBD1 (6 bases). The CDR3 consists of 13 residues. V was pared by 8 bases and J by 0 bases, with 14 bases between. CDR1 DFQATT and CDR2 SNEGSKA come from the germline V gene (reference sequence). The CDR3 sequence: CSTLDRSSYEQYF. CDR3 DNA: TGCAGTACCTTAGACAGGAGCTCCTACGAGCAGTACTTC.

V and J are TRBV4-3 and TRBJ2-3; 7 nucleotides match TRBD2. Germline-derived CDR1 and CDR2 are LGHNA and YSLEER. The CDR3 is made up of 14 amino acids. The trim removed 3 bases at V and 6 bases at J, leaving 6 bases unmatched. Here the CDR3 reads CASSHERGPDTQYF. The DNA of the CDR3 is TGCGCCAGCAGCCATGAGCGGGGACCGGATACGCAGTATTTT.

The CDR3 DNA sequence: TGTGCCAGCAGTCCGCAGCGGGGAGGCAATGAGCAGTTCTTC. Residues: CASSPQRGGNEQFF. The rearrangement uses TRBV2 and TRBJ2-1, with 7 positions matching TRBD2. The trim removed 5 bases at V and 6 bases at J, leaving 7 bases unmatched. The CDR3 covers 14 residues. Germline V lookup: CDR1 SNHLY, CDR2 FYNNEI. The entire variable domain, with the rest obtained from reference TRBV2 and TRBJ2-1, is as follows: EPEVTQTPSHQVTQMGQEVILRCVPISNHLYFYWYRQILGQKVEFLVSFYNNEISEKSEIFDDQFSVERPDGSNFTLKIRSTKLEDSAMYFCASSPQRGGNEQFFGPGTRLTVL.

In its sample, this clonotype was seen a few times. J is TRBJ2-2 and V is TRBV9, with 12 nucleotides matching TRBD2. This CDR3 has 16 residues. Germline V CDR1 and CDR2: SGDLS, YYNGEE. After removal of 4 bases from V and 5 bases from J, the junction contained 6 bases not matched to a gene. CDR3 DNA: TGTGCCAGCAGCCCGCGACTAGCGGGGGCAACCGGGGAGCTGTTTTTT. This translates into CASSPRLAGATGELFF.

The table lists this clonotype with a few counts. The chain joins TRBV5-1 to TRBJ2-7; D unclear. The V gene lost 4 bases and the J gene lost 3 bases, with 11 bases spanning the gap. In germline, CDR1 is SGHRS, CDR2 YFSETQ. CDR3 length: 13 residues. CDR3 bases: TGCGCCAGCAGCCCAGGTGAGAGCTACGAGCAGTACTTC. Residues: CASSPGESYEQYF.

This clonotype was observed at least ten times. The CDR3 DNA reads TGCGCCAGCAGCTTGATCTTGGCAACTCAAGAGACCCAGTACTTC. This codes for CASSLILATQETQYF. The chain combines TRBV5-1 with TRBJ2-5; the D is unclear. V was cut by 1 base and J by 2 bases, with 12 bases left in between. Germline V gene lookup returns CDR1 SGHRS and CDR2 YFSETQ. The CDR3 loop spans 15 amino acids.

The table lists this clonotype with a few counts. This chain joins TRBV30 and TRBJ2-3; TRBD1 is a possible D gene (5 bases). V lost 0 bases to trimming and J lost 10 bases, with 8 bases between them. The CDR3 contains 11 residues. Germline V gene sequence: CDR1 GTSNPN, CDR2 SVGIG (reference sequence). The CDR3 sequence is CAWSVEGAQYF. CDR3 coding DNA: TGTGCCTGGAGTGTAGAAGGGGCGCAGTATTTT.

This clonotype was observed a handful of times. CDR3 loop: CASSSIKGLGNTIYF. In DNA form, the CDR3 reads TGTGCCAGCAGCTCGATAAAGGGGCTAGGAAACACCATATATTTT. V and J are TRBV11-2 and TRBJ1-3; possible D gene TRBD1, 5 bases. V was pared by 4 bases and J by 4 bases, with 14 bases between. Germline-derived CDR1 and CDR2 are SGHAT and FQNNGV. CDR3 length: 15 amino acids.

The J gene is TRBJ2-5, the V gene TRBV29-1, with 9 bases that match TRBD1. The junction had 13 bases not matched to a gene; V was cut back by 8 bases and J by 3 bases. Germline V gene data show CDR1 as SQVTM and CDR2 as ANQGSEA. This CDR3 comprises 15 residues. The CDR3, as DNA: TGCAGCCAGTCCCCCGGGACAGGGCAAGAAGAGACCCAGTACTTC. This encodes CSQSPGTGQEETQYF.